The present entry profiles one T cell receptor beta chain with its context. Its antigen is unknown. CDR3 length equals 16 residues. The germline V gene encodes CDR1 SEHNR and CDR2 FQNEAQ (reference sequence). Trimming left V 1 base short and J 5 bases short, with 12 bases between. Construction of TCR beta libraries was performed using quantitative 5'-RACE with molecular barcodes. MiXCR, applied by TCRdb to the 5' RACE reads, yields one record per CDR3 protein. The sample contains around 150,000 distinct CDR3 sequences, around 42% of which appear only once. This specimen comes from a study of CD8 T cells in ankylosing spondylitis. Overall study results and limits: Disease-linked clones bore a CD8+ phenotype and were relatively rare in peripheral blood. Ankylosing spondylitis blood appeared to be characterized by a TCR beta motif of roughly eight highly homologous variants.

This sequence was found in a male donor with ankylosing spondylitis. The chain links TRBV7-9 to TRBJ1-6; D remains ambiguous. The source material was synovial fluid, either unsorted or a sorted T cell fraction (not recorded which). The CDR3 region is CASSLGGRNNNSPLHF. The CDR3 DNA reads TGTGCCAGCAGCTTAGGAGGGCGGAATAATAATTCACCCCTCCACTTT.